Presented here are 10 T cell receptor beta chains from one specimen sequenced in a study of blood T cell repertoires in COVID-19. Profiled with immunoSEQ multiplex PCR; TCRdb holds only in-frame clones, not every one. In the table there are fewer than 200,000 clones, roughly 84% of which are singletons. The specimen was peripheral blood. The origin of the receptors is a man aged 55 to 70 who had recovered from COVID-19.

The chain couples TRBV12-3 or TRBV12-4 to TRBJ2-7; 11 bases agree with TRBD2. The junction had 1 base not matched to a gene; V was cut back by 6 bases and J by 3 bases. The length of the CDR3 is 13 residues. CDR3 region: CASRLAGVYEQYF. The CDR3 coding sequence is TGTGCCAGCAGACTAGCGGGGGTCTACGAGCAGTACTTC.

This sequence joins TRBV6-4 and TRBJ1-1; maybe TRBD1 (5 bases). CDR1 MRHNA and CDR2 SNTAGT come from the germline V gene. V lost 3 bases and J 1 base, leaving 9 bases between the germline ends. CDR3 length: 14 amino acids. CDR3 sequence reads: CASSESTANTEAFF. CDR3 bases: TGTGCCAGCAGTGAATCGACAGCGAACACTGAAGCTTTCTTT.

This sequence joins TRBV7-3 and TRBJ2-3, with 14 bases lining up with TRBD2. V gave up 4 bases and J gave up 4 bases; unmatched junction bases: 4. Germline loops: CDR1 SGHTA, CDR2 FQGTGA. This CDR3 contains 16 residues. The CDR3 DNA follows: TGTGCCAGCAGCTGGCAGGGACTAGCGGGGGCAGATACGCAGTATTTT. Translated, it gives CASSWQGLAGADTQYF.

V gene TRBV5-8 combines with J gene TRBJ2-5; D gene uncertain. The germline CDR1 and CDR2 sequences are SGHTS and YDEGEE. The V gene lost 4 bases and the J gene lost 1 base, with 5 bases spanning the gap. This CDR3 region has 12 residues. CDR3 nucleotide sequence: TGTGCCAGCAGCCTACTCCAAGAGACCCAGTACTTC. Its translation: CASSLLQETQYF.

The genes are TRBV7-3 and TRBJ2-1, with 8 nucleotides matching TRBD2. V lost 9 bases to trimming and J lost 4 bases; unmatched junction nucleotides: 5. The CDR3 runs 13 residues. Per the germline V gene, CDR1 is SGHTA and CDR2 is FQGTGA. The CDR3 nucleotides read TGTGCCAGTCGGGAGGGCCCATACAATGAGCAGTTCTTC. Amino acids: CASREGPYNEQFF.

V and J are TRBV18 and TRBJ2-2; 7 positions agree with TRBD1. This CDR3 has 15 residues. V lost 6 bases to trimming and J lost 6 bases; unmatched junction nucleotides: 10. Germline V lookup: CDR1 KGHSH, CDR2 LQKENI. CDR3 protein: CASSPGQVGAGELFF. For the CDR3, the DNA is TGTGCCAGCTCCCCTGGACAGGTCGGCGCCGGGGAGCTGTTTTTT.

The chain recombines TRBV9 with TRBJ2-6; D gene unclear. The CDR3 runs to 14 residues. Trimming left V 4 bases short and J 4 bases short, with 9 bases between. Germline lookup yields CDR1 SGDLS and CDR2 YYNGEE. The CDR3 DNA reads as TGTGCCAGCAGCACCCCACGGGGGGCCAACGTCCTGACTTTC. It is translated as CASSTPRGANVLTF.

This clone was counted once. The rearrangement joins TRBV5-6 to TRBJ2-3, with D perhaps matching TRBD2 (7 bases). The CDR3 runs 14 residues. V lost 4 bases and J 2 bases, leaving 11 bases between the germline ends. Germline V CDR1 and CDR2: SGHDT, YYEEEE. CDR3 protein: CASSRGDTTDTQYF. The CDR3 region has the DNA TGTGCCAGCAGCCGGGGGGACACCACAGATACGCAGTATTTT.

This clone was seen only a few times. CDR3 protein: CASSIWGHRNTGELFF. The CDR3 DNA is TGTGCCAGTAGTATTTGGGGACATAGGAACACCGGGGAGCTGTTTTTT. This rearrangement joins TRBV19 to TRBJ2-2; TRBD1 might be the D (6 bases). V was trimmed by 3 bases and J by 1 base, leaving 12 bases between them. The CDR3 loop spans 16 amino acids. Germline V CDR1 and CDR2: LNHDA, SQIVND (reference sequence). Based on the CDR3 plus reference TRBV19 and TRBJ2-2, the full variable domain is DGGITQSPKYLFRKEGQNVTLSCEQNLNHDAMYWYRQDPGQGLRLIYYSQIVNDFQKGDIAEGYSVSREKKESFPLTVTSAQKNPTAFYLCASSIWGHRNTGELFFGEGSRLTVL.

The chain is built from TRBV12-3 or TRBV12-4 and TRBJ1-1; weak D call: TRBD1 (6 bases). The V gene lost 1 base and the J gene lost 4 bases, with 7 bases spanning the gap. CDR3 length: 13 amino acids. The CDR3 DNA reads as TGTGCCAGCAGTTTAGGGACAGCCACTGAAGCTTTCTTT. As protein: CASSLGTATEAFF.